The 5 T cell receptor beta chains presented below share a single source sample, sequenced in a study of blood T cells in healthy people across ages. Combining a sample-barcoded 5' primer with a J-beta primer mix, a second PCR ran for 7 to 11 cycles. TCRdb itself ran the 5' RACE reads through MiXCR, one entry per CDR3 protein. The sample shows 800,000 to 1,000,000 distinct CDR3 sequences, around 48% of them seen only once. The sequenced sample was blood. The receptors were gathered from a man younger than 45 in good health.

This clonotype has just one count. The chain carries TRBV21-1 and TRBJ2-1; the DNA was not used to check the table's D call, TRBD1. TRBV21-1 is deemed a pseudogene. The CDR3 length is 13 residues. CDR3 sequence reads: CASSKGEHNEQFF. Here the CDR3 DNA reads TGTGCCAGCAGCAAGGGGGAGCACAATGAGCAGTTCTTC.

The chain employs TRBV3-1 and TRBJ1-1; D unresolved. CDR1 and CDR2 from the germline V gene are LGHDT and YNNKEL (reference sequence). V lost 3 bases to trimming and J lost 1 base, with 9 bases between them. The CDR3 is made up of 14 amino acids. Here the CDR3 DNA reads TGTGCCAGCAGCCAGATGTCTGGGAACACTGAAGCTTTCTTT. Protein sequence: CASSQMSGNTEAFF.

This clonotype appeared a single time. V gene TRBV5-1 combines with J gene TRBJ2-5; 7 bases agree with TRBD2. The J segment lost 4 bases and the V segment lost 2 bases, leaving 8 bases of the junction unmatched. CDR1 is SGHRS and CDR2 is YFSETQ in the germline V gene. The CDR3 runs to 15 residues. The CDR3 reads CASSLRGAGRETQYF. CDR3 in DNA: TGCGCCAGCAGCTTAAGGGGAGCGGGGAGAGAGACCCAGTACTTC.

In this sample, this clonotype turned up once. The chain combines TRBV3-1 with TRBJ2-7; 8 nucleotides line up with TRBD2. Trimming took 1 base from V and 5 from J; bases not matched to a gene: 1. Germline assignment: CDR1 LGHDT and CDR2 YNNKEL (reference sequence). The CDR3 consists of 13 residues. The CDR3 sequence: CASSQAGGDEQYF. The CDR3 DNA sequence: TGTGCCAGCAGCCAAGCCGGGGGGGACGAGCAGTACTTC.

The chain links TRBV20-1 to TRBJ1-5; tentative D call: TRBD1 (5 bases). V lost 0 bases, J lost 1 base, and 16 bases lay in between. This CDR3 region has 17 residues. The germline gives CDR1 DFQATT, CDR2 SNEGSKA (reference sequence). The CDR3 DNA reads TGCAGTGCTAGAGATCAGATAAGGGGTAAAAGCAATCAGCCCCAGCATTTT. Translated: CSARDQIRGKSNQPQHF.